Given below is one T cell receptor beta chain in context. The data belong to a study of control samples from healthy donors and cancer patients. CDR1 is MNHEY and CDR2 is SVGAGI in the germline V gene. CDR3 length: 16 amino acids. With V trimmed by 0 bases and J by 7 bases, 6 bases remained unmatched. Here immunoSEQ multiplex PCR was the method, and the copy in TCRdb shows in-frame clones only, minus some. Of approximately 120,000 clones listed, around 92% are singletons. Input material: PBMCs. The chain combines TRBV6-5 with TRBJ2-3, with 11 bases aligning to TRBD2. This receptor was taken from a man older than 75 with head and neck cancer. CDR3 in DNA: TGTGCCAGCAGTTACTCTAGCGGGAGGGCCATAAATACGCAGTATTTT. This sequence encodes CASSYSSGRAINTQYF.